Listed here is a single TCR beta chain. Its antigen is not identified. CDR1 is LNHDA, CDR2 SQIVND, per germline (reference sequence). The CDR3 has 14 amino acids. The V end lost 5 bases, the J end lost 3 bases, and 13 bases lay between the germline ends. Assay: immunoSEQ multiplex PCR; the TCRdb copy retains only in-frame clones and omits some. The data contain hundreds of thousands of clones, about 85% of them singletons. As to treatment: approximately 18 received Ad26.COV2.S at low or high dose, single or two shots; 5 received placebo; per-sample allocation not given. Repertoires come from day 63 after the first vaccine or placebo injection. This sample is drawn from a study of Ad26.COV2.S vaccination and SARS-CoV-2 variants. Study context: Dosing was one shot or two shots 56 days apart. Study-level findings and limits: Recipients given vaccine exceeded placebo recipients in spike-specific TCR breadth. Reported post-vaccination CD8+ and CD4+ T cell responses to spike showed substantial breadth.

V gene TRBV19 combines with J gene TRBJ1-1, with D possibly being TRBD1 (6 bases). The TCR sequence derives from a person between 18 and 59 years old who received the Ad26.COV2.S COVID-19 vaccine or a placebo. This specimen was peripheral blood, taken in a trial of Ad26.COV2.S vaccine versus placebo. CDR3 coding DNA: TGTGCCAGTAGTTCCGGACAGCGGCACACTGAAGCTTTCTTT. Translated, it gives CASSSGQRHTEAFF. Full variable domain (remainder filled in from reference TRBV19 and TRBJ1-1): DGGITQSPKYLFRKEGQNVTLSCEQNLNHDAMYWYRQDPGQGLRLIYYSQIVNDFQKGDIAEGYSVSREKKESFPLTVTSAQKNPTAFYLCASSSGQRHTEAFFGQGTRLTVV.